Below, one T cell receptor (beta chain) is given with its context. These data come from a study of patients and donors after allogeneic stem cell transplantation. The CDR3 runs 13 residues. CDR1 and CDR2 (germline): KGHSH, LQKENI. V was shortened by 4 bases and J by 3 bases, with 10 bases between the two germline ends. TCRdb reprocessed the RT-PCR reads with MiXCR, giving one entry per CDR3 protein. The data show about 960,000 distinct CDR3 sequences, about a sixth seen once. This TCR came from a human donor who was either an allogeneic HSCT recipient or a stem cell or donor lymphocyte infusion donor (not recorded which). It is not recorded whose cells these are; they may come from a transplant donor. The material sequenced was blood, either unsorted or a sorted T cell fraction (not recorded which). This chain joins TRBV18 and TRBJ2-7; D not certain. The chain's CDR3 is CASSLSESYEQYF. CDR3 bases: TGTGCCAGCTCACTCTCGGAGAGCTACGAGCAGTACTTC.